Shown below are 30 T cell receptor beta chains from a single sample sequenced in a study of OX40 agonist ivuxolimab in advanced cancers. Sequencing used immunoSEQ multiplex PCR; TCRdb keeps in-frame clones, though not all of them. The sample consists of tens of thousands of clones, about 86% of them appearing once. The sample consisted of CD4+ or CD8+ T cells sorted from blood, taken in a trial of the OX40 agonist ivuxolimab. The receptor source for this set is an adult with an advanced solid tumor such as melanoma, head and neck, liver or kidney cancer.

The CDR3 coding sequence is TGCGCCAGCTCGGACAGGTTGGGGGGAACTGAAGCTTTCTTT. Translated, it gives CASSDRLGGTEAFF. The V and J genes are TRBV10-1 and TRBJ1-1; TRBD1 matches at 7 bases. Unmatched junction bases numbered 11, after V lost 8 bases and J lost 5 bases. Germline CDR1 is WNHNN and CDR2 is SYGVQD (reference sequence). CDR3 size: 14 residues.

Of note for this clone: The same CDR3 also results from other DNA sequences found in this sample. The gene calls are TRBV6-5 and TRBJ2-1; 10 nucleotides align to TRBD2. CDR1 is MNHEY and CDR2 is SVGAGI in the germline V gene. The CDR3 sequence is 15 residues long. The V and J ends lost 6 bases and 2 bases, in that order; junction bases with no gene match: 4. DNA for the CDR3: TGTGCCAGCAGAACAAGCGGGAGGGCCTACAATGAGCAGTTCTTC. Protein sequence: CASRTSGRAYNEQFF.

The chain recombines TRBV28 with TRBJ1-6; 7 bases align to TRBD1. The germline CDR1 and CDR2 sequences are MDHEN and SYDVKM. This CDR3 contains 14 residues. V gave up 8 bases and J gave up 7 bases; unmatched junction bases: 8. In nucleotides, the CDR3 is TGTGCCAGCTCAGGGGGACGGAAGAATTCACCCCTCCACTTT. Amino acid sequence: CASSGGRKNSPLHF.

The chain joins TRBV19 to TRBJ2-5, with 9 bases lining up with TRBD1. The CDR3 is 16 residues long. J gave up 2 bases and V 1 base, and 5 bases lay outside the gene matches. Germline V gene lookup returns CDR1 LNHDA and CDR2 SQIVND (reference sequence). DNA for the CDR3: TGTGCCAGTAGTATAGGTGGGACAGGGCCTCAAGAGACCCAGTACTTC. Translating it yields CASSIGGTGPQETQYF.

This clone was counted between two and nine times. The gene calls are TRBV5-1 and TRBJ2-3, with D possibly TRBD2 on 6 matching bases. The CDR3 totals 11 residues. From germline, CDR1 is SGHRS and CDR2 YFSETQ. V was cut by 0 bases and J by 11 bases, with 7 bases left in between. CDR3 in amino acids: CASSLAEGQYF. The CDR3 nucleotides read TGCGCCAGCAGCTTGGCGGAGGGGCAGTATTTT.

This chain links TRBV29-1 with TRBJ2-7; D might be TRBD1 (5 bases). The CDR3 consists of 12 residues. Germline values: CDR1 SQVTM, CDR2 ANQGSEA. CDR3: CSLDSVSYEQYV. CDR3 DNA sequence: TGCAGCCTTGACAGTGTATCCTACGAGCAGTACGTC.

The chain joins TRBV9 to TRBJ2-1, with D unresolved. This CDR3 is built from 15 residues. The V end lost 0 bases, the J end lost 3 bases, and 10 bases lay between the germline ends. CDR1 and CDR2 (germline): SGDLS, YYNGEE. The CDR3 DNA reads as TGTGCCAGCAGCGTAGACGGGTTTCTCTACAATGAGCAGTTCTTC. This encodes CASSVDGFLYNEQFF.

This clone was counted between two and nine times. The chain couples TRBV19 to TRBJ2-2, with D perhaps TRBD1 (6 bases). CDR1 and CDR2 from the germline V gene are LNHDA and SQIVND (reference sequence). The length of the CDR3 is 13 residues. Deletions cut 11 bases from V and 4 bases from J, with 14 bases between. DNA for the CDR3: TGTGCCGGGGGCATCGCGTCCACCGGGGAGCTGTTTTTT. It is translated as CAGGIASTGELFF.

The chain carries TRBV30 and TRBJ2-7, with D tentatively TRBD2 (5 bases). Trimming cost V 8 bases and J 4 bases, with 21 bases left between them. This CDR3 has 14 residues. The germline gives CDR1 GTSNPN, CDR2 SVGIG (reference sequence). The CDR3 nucleotides are TGTGCCACCTCCAGCGGCTACATAGGTTACGAGCAGTACTTC. It codes for CATSSGYIGYEQYF.

This sequence joins TRBV27 and TRBJ2-7; 7 bases map to TRBD2. The CDR3 contains 14 residues. CDR1 and CDR2 (germline): MNHEY, SMNVEV (reference sequence). V trimming: 2 bases; J trimming: 4 bases; junction bases outside the gene matches: 5. This CDR3 is CASSLRASGYEQYF. The DNA for the CDR3 is TGTGCCAGCAGTTTAAGGGCTAGCGGTTACGAGCAGTACTTC.

This chain uses TRBV28 with TRBJ1-4, with 8 bases that match TRBD1. From germline, CDR1 is MDHEN and CDR2 SYDVKM. J was trimmed by 1 base and V by 4 bases; bases with no gene match: 8. The CDR3 runs to 17 residues. Written as DNA, the CDR3 is TGTGCCAGCAGTTCCCGACGGACAGGGCTAACTAATGAAAAACTGTTTTTT. Its protein product is CASSSRRTGLTNEKLFF.

In this sample, this clone turned up a few times. The V and J genes are TRBV5-4 and TRBJ2-5; D gene ambiguous. The CDR3 loop spans 13 amino acids. Between the trimmed V and J ends, which lost 3 bases and 1 base, there was a span of 7 bases. Germline CDR1 is SGHNT and CDR2 is YYREEE (reference sequence). The CDR3 sequence: CASSWSLQETQYF. The CDR3 region has the DNA TGTGCCAGCAGCTGGAGCCTCCAAGAGACCCAGTACTTC.

The chain links TRBV5-4 to TRBJ1-1, with D possibly being TRBD1 (6 bases). V lost 2 bases, J lost 7 bases, and 9 bases lay in between. Germline V lookup: CDR1 SGHNT, CDR2 YYREEE (reference sequence). The CDR3 length is 12 residues. The CDR3 loop reads CASSFGQSEAFF. In DNA form, the CDR3 reads TGTGCCAGCAGCTTCGGACAGAGTGAAGCTTTCTTT.

The gene calls are TRBV5-1 and TRBJ1-3; a weak D match, TRBD1 (6 bases). CDR3 length: 19 amino acids. Germline CDR1 and CDR2: SGHRS and YFSETQ. The V and J ends lost 1 base and 0 bases respectively, with 20 bases between them. CDR3 nucleotides: TGCGCCAGCAGCTTGTTTTTGGGCGGACAGTCGATCTCTGGAAACACCATATATTTT. It translates to CASSLFLGGQSISGNTIYF. Variable domain in full (rest from reference TRBV5-1 and TRBJ1-3): KAGVTQTPRYLIKTRGQQVTLSCSPISGHRSVSWYQQTPGQGLQFLFEYFSETQRNKGNFPGRFSGRQFSNSRSEMNVSTLELGDSALYLCASSLFLGGQSISGNTIYFGEGSWLTVV.

This chain connects TRBV27 to TRBJ2-3; D remains unclear. This CDR3 has 11 residues. Germline assignment: CDR1 MNHEY and CDR2 SMNVEV (reference sequence). Trimming left V 6 bases short and J 3 bases short, with 4 bases between. CDR3 residues: CASRQTDTQYF. In DNA, the CDR3 is TGTGCCAGCAGACAAACAGATACGCAGTATTTT.

The V and J genes are TRBV19 and TRBJ2-7; D might be TRBD2 (6 bases). From germline, CDR1 is LNHDA and CDR2 SQIVND (reference sequence). Trimming took 10 bases from V and 4 from J, leaving 11 bases between them. The CDR3 has 11 amino acids. The CDR3 DNA is TGTGCCACCTTTAGCGGATACGAGCAGTACTTC. Protein sequence: CATFSGYEQYF.

The chain links TRBV28 to TRBJ2-7, with a weak D call TRBD2 (6 bases). The CDR3 has 13 amino acids. Germline loops: CDR1 MDHEN, CDR2 SYDVKM. V was clipped by 5 bases and J by 7 bases, with 15 bases between them. CDR3 in amino acids: CASSPLAGKEQYF. The CDR3 coding sequence is TGTGCCAGCAGTCCCCTTGCGGGGAAAGAGCAGTACTTC.

The chain recombines TRBV29-1 with TRBJ2-2; D remains unclear. The CDR3 is made up of 15 amino acids. Germline-derived CDR1 and CDR2 are SQVTM and ANQGSEA. V lost 0 bases and J lost 0, with 8 bases in between. CDR3 sequence reads: CSVEEEQPNTGELFF. The CDR3 DNA reads as TGCAGCGTTGAAGAAGAACAGCCGAACACCGGGGAGCTGTTTTTT.

This clone was seen a handful of times. The chain carries TRBV2 and TRBJ1-5; 10 nucleotides match TRBD1. The germline V gene has CDR1 SNHLY and CDR2 FYNNEI. Unmatched junction bases numbered 5, after V lost 5 bases and J lost 7 bases. The CDR3 consists of 14 residues. The chain's CDR3 is CASSLTGGGQPQHF. In DNA, the CDR3 is TGTGCCAGCAGTTTGACAGGGGGCGGACAGCCCCAGCATTTT. Looking up the rest from reference TRBV2 and TRBJ1-5 gives the full variable domain: EPEVTQTPSHQVTQMGQEVILRCVPISNHLYFYWYRQILGQKVEFLVSFYNNEISEKSEIFDDQFSVERPDGSNFTLKIRSTKLEDSAMYFCASSLTGGGQPQHFGDGTRLSIL.

The chain combines TRBV28 with TRBJ1-5; unclear D gene. CDR1 MDHEN and CDR2 SYDVKM come from the germline V gene. The length of the CDR3 is 13 residues. The V end was cut by 6 bases, the J end by 0 bases, with 6 bases between. The CDR3 protein is CASRPNSNQPQHF. For the CDR3, the DNA is TGTGCCAGCAGGCCAAATAGCAATCAGCCCCAGCATTTT. Complete variable domain (other parts from reference TRBV28 and TRBJ1-5): DVKVTQSSRYLVKRTGEKVFLECVQDMDHENMFWYRQDPGLGLRLIYFSYDVKMKEKGDIPEGYSVSREKKERFSLILESASTNQTSMYLCASRPNSNQPQHFGDGTRLSIL.

The chain is built from TRBV9 and TRBJ2-3; no clear D gene. This CDR3 is built from 14 residues. V shed 4 bases and J shed 1 base, with 10 bases lying between them. Per the germline V gene, CDR1 is SGDLS and CDR2 is YYNGEE. The CDR3, as DNA: TGTGCCAGCAGCTCCCCTACAGGCACAGATACGCAGTATTTT. It translates to CASSSPTGTDTQYF.

The rearrangement joins TRBV14 to TRBJ2-7; weak D call: TRBD1 (6 bases). V was trimmed by 3 bases and J by 8 bases, leaving 11 bases between them. Germline V lookup: CDR1 SGHDN, CDR2 FVKESK. The CDR3 is 12 residues long. The CDR3 spells CASSQIQGKQYV. The CDR3 region has the DNA TGTGCCAGCAGCCAGATTCAGGGGAAGCAGTACGTC.

The chain joins TRBV19 to TRBJ1-6; 10 nucleotides match TRBD1. CDR1 is LNHDA, CDR2 SQIVND, per germline (reference sequence). The CDR3 is 15 residues long. Unmatched junction bases numbered 8, after V lost 6 bases and J lost 9 bases. CDR3 residues: CASSDRDRGASPLHF. CDR3 DNA: TGTGCCAGTAGCGACCGGGACAGGGGAGCTTCACCCCTCCACTTT.

J is TRBJ2-1 and V is TRBV15; D is perhaps TRBD2 (5 bases). The ends were cut back, 0 bases at V and 12 bases at J, with 15 bases in the middle. The CDR3 length is 14 residues. From germline, CDR1 is LNHNV and CDR2 YYDKDF (reference sequence). The CDR3 loop is CATSRDRRADTQFF. Here the CDR3 DNA reads TGTGCCACCAGCAGAGATAGGCGGGCCGACACGCAGTTCTTC.

The V gene is TRBV5-6, the J gene TRBJ2-2; 8 nucleotides align to TRBD1. Trimming removed 10 bases from V and 2 bases from J; junction bases left unmatched: 10. Germline V CDR1 and CDR2: SGHDT, YYEEEE. This CDR3 has 15 amino acids. The CDR3, as DNA: TGTGCCTCCACCTCCGGGACAGGTAACACCGGGGAGCTGTTTTTT. Encoded protein: CASTSGTGNTGELFF. The full variable domain, in which reference TRBV5-6 and TRBJ2-2 provide the parts outside the CDR3, is DAGVTQSPTHLIKTRGQQVTLRCSPKSGHDTVSWYQQALGQGPQFIFQYYEEEERQRGNFPDRFSGHQFPNYSSELNVNALLLGDSALYLCASTSGTGNTGELFFGEGSRLTVL.

The rearrangement links TRBV7-2 to TRBJ2-7; tentatively, D is TRBD2 (6 bases). The CDR3 is made up of 13 amino acids. The germline CDR1 and CDR2 sequences are SGHTA and FQGNSA. The V and J ends lost 3 bases and 7 bases respectively, with 13 bases between them. This chain's CDR3 is CASSLEGIWEQYF. The CDR3 DNA follows: TGTGCCAGCAGCTTGGAGGGAATATGGGAGCAGTACTTC.

The chain has TRBV28 and TRBJ2-4, with a possible D match to TRBD1 (6 bases). V was trimmed by 8 bases and J by 6 bases, leaving 11 bases between them. Germline V gene lookup returns CDR1 MDHEN and CDR2 SYDVKM. This CDR3 spans 12 amino acids. The CDR3 reads CASGDTVNIQYF. The CDR3, as DNA: TGTGCCAGCGGGGACACTGTAAACATTCAGTACTTC.

This chain connects TRBV28 to TRBJ1-2; D ambiguous. CDR3 length equals 14 residues. Germline V lookup: CDR1 MDHEN, CDR2 SYDVKM. The germline V and J ends were trimmed by 8 bases and 3 bases, with 16 bases remaining between them. The CDR3: CASLPPLLDYGYTF. The CDR3 DNA sequence: TGTGCCAGCCTTCCCCCCCTACTTGACTATGGCTACACCTTC.

This chain joins TRBV5-5 and TRBJ2-6; D uncertain. The CDR3 extends over 14 amino acids. V gave up 8 bases and J gave up 0 bases, with 9 bases separating them. The V gene's germline CDR1 is SGHKS and CDR2 YYEKEE (reference sequence). The CDR3 nucleotides are TGTGCCAGTCGGGTCGACTCTGGGGCCAACGTCCTGACTTTC. Translating it yields CASRVDSGANVLTF. The entire variable domain, with the rest obtained from reference TRBV5-5 and TRBJ2-6, is as follows: DAGVTQSPTHLIKTRGQQVTLRCSPISGHKSVSWYQQVLGQGPQFIFQYYEKEERGRGNFPDRFSARQFPNYSSELNVNALLLGDSALYLCASRVDSGANVLTFGAGSRLTVL.

V and J are TRBV7-3 and TRBJ2-4; 8 bases match TRBD2. CDR1 and CDR2 (germline): SGHTA, FQGTGA. The CDR3 extends over 15 amino acids. V lost 5 bases, J lost 1 base, and 4 bases stayed unmatched. Written as DNA, the CDR3 is TGTGCCAGCAGCCCCCGGGAGGGGGCCAAAAACATTCAGTACTTC. It translates to CASSPREGAKNIQYF.